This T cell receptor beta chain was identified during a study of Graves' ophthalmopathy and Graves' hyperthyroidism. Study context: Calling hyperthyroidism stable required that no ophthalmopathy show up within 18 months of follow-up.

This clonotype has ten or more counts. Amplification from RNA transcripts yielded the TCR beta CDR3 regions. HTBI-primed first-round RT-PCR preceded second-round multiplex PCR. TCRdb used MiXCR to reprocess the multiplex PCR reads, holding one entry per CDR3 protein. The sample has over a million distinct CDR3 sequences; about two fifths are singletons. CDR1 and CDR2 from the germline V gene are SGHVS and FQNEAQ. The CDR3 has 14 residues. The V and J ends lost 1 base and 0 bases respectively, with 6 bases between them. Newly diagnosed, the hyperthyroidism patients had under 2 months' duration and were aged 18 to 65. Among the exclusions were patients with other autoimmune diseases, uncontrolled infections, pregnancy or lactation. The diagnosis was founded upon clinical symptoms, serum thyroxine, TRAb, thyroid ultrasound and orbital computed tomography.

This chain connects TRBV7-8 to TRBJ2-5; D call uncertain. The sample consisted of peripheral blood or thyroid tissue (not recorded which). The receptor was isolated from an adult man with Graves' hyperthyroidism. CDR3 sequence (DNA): TGTGCCAGCAGCTTAGGGCACCACCAAGAGACCCAGTACTTC. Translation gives CASSLGHHQETQYF.